The following is a T cell receptor beta chain sequence with its context. Its specificity is unknown. The PCR contained 60 Vbeta and 13 Jbeta primers. Sequencing used immunoSEQ multiplex PCR; TCRdb keeps in-frame clones, though not all of them. The sample holds nearly 95,000 clones, less than 65% seen once. The sample originates from a study of cytomegalovirus exposure and HLA in healthy donors. Study at large: T cells numbering about 179 million yielded more than 100 million unique TCR beta sequences in an earlier analysis.

The study's findings and limits: Follow-up analysis found HLA locus-dependent TCR association rates, highest for DRB1 and lowest for HLA-C.

The TCR sequence derives from a woman in her thirties in good health and CMV-seronegative. Specimen: PBMCs.

The CDR3 loop is CASSPSGSGSLYEQYF. The CDR3 region has the DNA TGTGCCAGCAGCCCCTCGGGTAGCGGGAGCCTCTACGAGCAGTACTTC. The chain couples TRBV5-6 to TRBJ2-7, with 9 nucleotides matching TRBD2. V shed 4 bases and J 3 bases; nucleotides not matched to a gene: 11. The length of the CDR3 is 16 residues. Germline lookup yields CDR1 SGHDT and CDR2 YYEEEE.